This TCR beta chain was recorded in a study of early T cells in non-severe SARS-CoV-2 infection. Study in general: RNA in bulk from unsorted whole blood was sequenced, and chains were unpaired.

The germline gives CDR1 KGHSH, CDR2 LQKENI. V lost 4 bases and J lost 9; bases outside the gene matches: 6. The CDR3 contains 14 residues. To note about this clonotype: Its antigen is as yet unknown.

cDNA molecules, individually, were tagged with unique molecular identifiers. TCRdb used MiXCR to reprocess the 5' RACE reads, holding one entry per CDR3 protein. Of some 82,000 distinct CDR3 sequences in the sample, about 6% are singletons; the top ten hold 7.8%. Study-level points and caveats: Anti-spike CD8 responses were favored by VDJdb matching, which missed private and CD4 specificities.

Sequencing input: whole blood. V is TRBV18 and J is TRBJ1-6; 7 bases fit TRBD1. The receptor comes from an adult who was a healthcare worker with PCR-confirmed SARS-CoV-2 infection or an uninfected control (not recorded which). Written as DNA, the CDR3 is TGTGCCAGCTCACGGGACAGTCCCGGTTCACCCCTCCACTTT. Translation: CASSRDSPGSPLHF.